These 11 T cell receptor beta chains share one sample of origin, sequenced in a study of blood T cell repertoires in COVID-19. The protocol was immunoSEQ multiplex PCR, while the TCRdb copy is restricted to in-frame clones and leaves out a portion. Seen here are approximately 94,000 clones, more than 65% observed once, and the top ten hold around 30%. Sequencing was done on a sample of peripheral blood. These TCRs come from a man aged 70 or older with active or convalescent COVID-19.

This clone appeared a few times. The V and J genes are TRBV24-1 and TRBJ2-1, with 10 bases identical to TRBD2. V shed 0 bases and J 9 bases; nucleotides not matched to a gene: 7. Per the germline V gene, CDR1 is KGHDR and CDR2 is SFDVKD. CDR3 length equals 16 residues. CDR3 DNA: TGTGCCACCAGTGATTTGAGGAGCGGGAGGGTTAGTGAGCAGTTCTTC. It codes for CATSDLRSGRVSEQFF.

The chain couples TRBV7-2 to TRBJ2-2; the match to TRBD1 covers 9 bases. The CDR3 runs 16 residues. The germline gives CDR1 SGHTA, CDR2 FQGNSA. V was pared by 4 bases and J by 5 bases, with 8 bases of the junction left unmatched. DNA for the CDR3: TGTGCCAGCAGCTACCAGACAGGGGGAGGGACCGGGGAGCTGTTTTTT. It specifies CASSYQTGGGTGELFF.

The chain has TRBV4-1 and TRBJ2-5, with 8 bases matching TRBD2. CDR1 is MGHRA, CDR2 YSYEKL, per germline. Trimming cost V 4 bases and J 3 bases; bases outside gene matches: 1. The CDR3 is 13 residues long. The CDR3 protein is CASSRAGEETQYF. The CDR3 region has the DNA TGCGCCAGCAGCCGAGCGGGGGAAGAGACCCAGTACTTC.

The rearrangement uses TRBV19 and TRBJ1-4, with D uncertain. The CDR3 covers 12 residues. Germline lookup yields CDR1 LNHDA and CDR2 SQIVND (reference sequence). The germline V and J ends were trimmed by 5 bases and 7 bases, with 8 bases remaining between them. CDR3 bases: TGTGCCAGTAGTCCCGGGTTTGAAAAACTGTTTTTT. Amino acid sequence: CASSPGFEKLFF.

The chain employs TRBV20-1 and TRBJ1-6, with TRBD1 as a possible D gene (5 bases). Germline CDR1 and CDR2: DFQATT and SNEGSKA (reference sequence). The CDR3 spans 11 residues. V lost 6 bases to trimming and J lost 15 bases, with 15 bases between them. The CDR3 coding sequence is TGCAGTGCGCCTCGGGGGGGAGGCCTCCACTTT. Translated: CSAPRGGGLHF.

The chain couples TRBV27 to TRBJ2-7; D unresolved. This CDR3 contains 11 residues. Germline CDR1 and CDR2: MNHEY and SMNVEV (reference sequence). V lost 5 bases and J 0 bases, leaving 2 bases between the germline ends. The CDR3 here is CASSLSYEQYF. In nucleotides, the CDR3 is TGTGCCAGCAGTCTCTCCTACGAGCAGTACTTC.

This chain joins TRBV24-1 and TRBJ2-2; TRBD1 is a possible D gene (5 bases). The V and J ends lost 4 bases and 5 bases respectively, with 10 bases between them. Germline CDR1 and CDR2: KGHDR and SFDVKD. CDR3 size: 14 residues. The CDR3 here is CATSDRRVTGELFF. The CDR3 DNA is TGTGCCACCAGTGACCGCAGGGTAACCGGGGAGCTGTTTTTT.

The chain recombines TRBV28 with TRBJ1-2; D is possibly TRBD1 (5 bases). The CDR3 has 12 amino acids. Germline loops: CDR1 MDHEN, CDR2 SYDVKM. Trimming removed 6 bases from V and 4 bases from J, with 9 bases in between. The CDR3 region has the DNA TGTGCCAGCAGGCCGACAGCCTATGGCTACACCTTC. This gives the protein CASRPTAYGYTF.

The chain has TRBV27 and TRBJ1-5, with TRBD1 matching over 9 bases. Per the germline V gene, CDR1 is MNHEY and CDR2 is SMNVEV (reference sequence). The V segment lost 4 bases and the J segment 5 bases; nucleotides outside the gene matches: 9. The CDR3 length is 16 residues. CDR3 bases: TGTGCCAGCAGTTCTCTCCCGGGGACAGGGCATCAGCCCCAGCATTTT. Protein product: CASSSLPGTGHQPQHF.

Notes on this clone: The same CDR3 is also encoded by other DNA sequences in this sample. V is TRBV18 and J is TRBJ2-3, with D possibly TRBD2 on 5 matching bases. Germline V gives CDR1 KGHSH, CDR2 LQKENI. Between the trimmed V and J ends, which lost 6 bases and 0 bases, there was a span of 7 bases. This CDR3 is built from 13 residues. Written as DNA, the CDR3 is TGTGCCAGCTCGCGGACTAGCACAGATACGCAGTATTTT. This codes for CASSRTSTDTQYF.

This chain joins TRBV6-2 or TRBV6-3 and TRBJ1-2, with TRBD1 identical over 10 bases. This CDR3 is built from 13 residues. V trimming: 5 bases; J trimming: 8 bases; junction bases outside the gene matches: 5. The V gene's germline CDR1 is MNHEY and CDR2 SVGEGT. Written as DNA, the CDR3 is TGTGCCAGCAGTCCGACAGGGGGCTGGGGCTACACCTTC. This encodes CASSPTGGWGYTF.